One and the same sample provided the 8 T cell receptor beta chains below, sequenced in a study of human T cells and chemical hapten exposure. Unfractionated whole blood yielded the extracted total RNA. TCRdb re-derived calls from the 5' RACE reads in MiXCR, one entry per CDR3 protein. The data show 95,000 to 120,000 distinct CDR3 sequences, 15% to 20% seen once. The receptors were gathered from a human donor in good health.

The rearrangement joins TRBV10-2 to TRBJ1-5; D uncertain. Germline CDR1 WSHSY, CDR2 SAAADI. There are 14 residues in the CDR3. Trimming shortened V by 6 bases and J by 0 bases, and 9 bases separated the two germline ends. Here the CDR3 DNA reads TGCGCCAGCAGCCGGGTCGATAGCAATCAGCCCCAGCATTTT. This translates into CASSRVDSNQPQHF.

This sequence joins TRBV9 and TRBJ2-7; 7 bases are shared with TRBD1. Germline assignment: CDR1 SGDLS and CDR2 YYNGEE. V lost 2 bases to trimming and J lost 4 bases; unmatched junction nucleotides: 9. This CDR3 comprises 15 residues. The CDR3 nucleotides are TGTGCCAGCAGCGTTACCACAGGGGATGGTTACGAGCAGTACTTC. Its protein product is CASSVTTGDGYEQYF.

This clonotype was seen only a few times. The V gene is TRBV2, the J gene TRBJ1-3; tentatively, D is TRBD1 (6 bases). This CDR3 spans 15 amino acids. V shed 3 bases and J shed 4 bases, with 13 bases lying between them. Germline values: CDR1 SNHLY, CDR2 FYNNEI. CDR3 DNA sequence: TGTGCCAGCAGTGATTGGGGGGCGCAAGGAAACACCATATATTTT. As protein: CASSDWGAQGNTIYF.

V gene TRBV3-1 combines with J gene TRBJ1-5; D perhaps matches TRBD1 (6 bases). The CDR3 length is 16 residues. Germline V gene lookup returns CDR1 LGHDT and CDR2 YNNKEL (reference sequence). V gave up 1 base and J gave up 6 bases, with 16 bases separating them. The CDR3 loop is CASSQGQEVSFQPQHF. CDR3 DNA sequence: TGTGCCAGCAGCCAAGGACAGGAGGTGTCCTTTCAGCCCCAGCATTTT.

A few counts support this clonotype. The CDR3 DNA is TGTGCCAGCAGCTCGGGACTAGCGGGAGGGCTCTTCAATGAGCAGTTCTTC. It yields the protein CASSSGLAGGLFNEQFF. V gene TRBV11-2 combines with J gene TRBJ2-1; 16 bases are shared with TRBD2. J gave up 6 bases and V 4 bases, and 6 bases lay outside the gene matches. The CDR3 is 17 amino acids. Germline V gives CDR1 SGHAT, CDR2 FQNNGV.

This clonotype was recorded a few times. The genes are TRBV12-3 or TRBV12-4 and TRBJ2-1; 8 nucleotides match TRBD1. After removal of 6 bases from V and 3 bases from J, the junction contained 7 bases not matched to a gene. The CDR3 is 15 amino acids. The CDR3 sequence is CASSPRQGIYNEQFF. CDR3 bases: TGTGCCAGCAGCCCTAGACAGGGGATCTACAATGAGCAGTTCTTC.

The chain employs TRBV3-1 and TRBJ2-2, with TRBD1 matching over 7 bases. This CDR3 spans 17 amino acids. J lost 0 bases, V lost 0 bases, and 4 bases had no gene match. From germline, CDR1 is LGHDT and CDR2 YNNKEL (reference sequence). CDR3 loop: CASSQDFGTANTGELFF. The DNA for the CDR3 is TGTGCCAGCAGCCAAGATTTTGGGACAGCGAACACCGGGGAGCTGTTTTTT.

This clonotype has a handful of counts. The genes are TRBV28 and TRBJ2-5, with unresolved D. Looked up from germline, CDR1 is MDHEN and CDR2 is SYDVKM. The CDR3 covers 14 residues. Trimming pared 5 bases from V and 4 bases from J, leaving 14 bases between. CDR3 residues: CASSAPTGRETQYF. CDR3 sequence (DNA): TGTGCCAGCAGTGCGCCTACTGGCCGAGAGACCCAGTACTTC.